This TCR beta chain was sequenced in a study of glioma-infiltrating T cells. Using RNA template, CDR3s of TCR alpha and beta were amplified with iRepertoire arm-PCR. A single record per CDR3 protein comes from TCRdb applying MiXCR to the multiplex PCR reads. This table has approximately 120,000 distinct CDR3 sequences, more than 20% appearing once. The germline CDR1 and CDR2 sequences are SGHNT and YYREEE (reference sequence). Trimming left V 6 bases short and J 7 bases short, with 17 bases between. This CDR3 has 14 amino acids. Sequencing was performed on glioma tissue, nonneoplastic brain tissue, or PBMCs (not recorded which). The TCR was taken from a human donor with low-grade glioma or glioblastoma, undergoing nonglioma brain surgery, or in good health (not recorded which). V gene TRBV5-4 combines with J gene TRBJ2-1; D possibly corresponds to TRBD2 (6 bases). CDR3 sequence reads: CASIHGGGLNEQFF. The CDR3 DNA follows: TGTGCCAGCATCCACGGGGGTGGCCTAAATGAGCAGTTCTTC.